This T cell receptor (beta chain) came from a study of early T cells in non-severe SARS-CoV-2 infection. Overall study context: Sequencing input comprised bulk RNA from unsorted whole blood; chain pairing was not available.

On this clonotype: Its antigen is not known.

Study-level results: A preference for anti-spike CD8 responses marked VDJdb matching, which missed private and CD4 specificities.

CDR3 size: 14 residues. V was cut by 1 base and J by 0 bases, with 6 bases left in between. Germline V gene lookup returns CDR1 DFQATT and CDR2 SNEGSKA (reference sequence). Molecules of cDNA were individually given unique molecular identifiers that were attached to them. TCRdb reprocessed the 5' RACE reads with MiXCR, giving one entry per CDR3 protein. The table includes around 77,000 distinct CDR3 sequences, roughly 12% detected once. The chain combines TRBV20-1 with TRBJ1-4, with unresolved D. Sample: whole blood, taken at baseline. This clonotype was sampled from an adult who was a healthcare worker with PCR-confirmed SARS-CoV-2 infection or an uninfected control (not recorded which). The donor label of this sample is uncertain. The CDR3 bases are TGCAGTGCTAGAGCGGTTTCAACTAATGAAAAACTGTTTTTT. Translation: CSARAVSTNEKLFF.